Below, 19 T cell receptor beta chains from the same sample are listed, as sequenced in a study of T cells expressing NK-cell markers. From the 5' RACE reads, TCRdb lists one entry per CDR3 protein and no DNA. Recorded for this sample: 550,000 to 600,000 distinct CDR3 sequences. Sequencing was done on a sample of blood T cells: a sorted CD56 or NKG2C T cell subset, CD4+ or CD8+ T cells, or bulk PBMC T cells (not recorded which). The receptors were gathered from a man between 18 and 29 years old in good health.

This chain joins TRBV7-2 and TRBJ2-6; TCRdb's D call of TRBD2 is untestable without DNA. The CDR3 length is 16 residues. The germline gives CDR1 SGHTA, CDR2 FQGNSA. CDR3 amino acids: CASSKDRRTGANVLTF.

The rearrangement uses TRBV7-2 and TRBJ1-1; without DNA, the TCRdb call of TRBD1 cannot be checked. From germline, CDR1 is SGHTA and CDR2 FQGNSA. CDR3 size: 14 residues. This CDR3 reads CASSTRGGGTEAFF.

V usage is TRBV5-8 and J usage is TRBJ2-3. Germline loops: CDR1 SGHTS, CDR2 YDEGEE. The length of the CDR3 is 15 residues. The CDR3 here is CASTVGGRSTDTQYF.

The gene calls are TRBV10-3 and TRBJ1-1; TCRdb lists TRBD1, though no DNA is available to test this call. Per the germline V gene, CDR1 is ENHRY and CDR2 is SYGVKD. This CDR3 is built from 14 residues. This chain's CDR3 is CAITSRGVGTEAFF.

The CDR3 loop reads CSARGPPSGNTIYF. J is TRBJ1-3 and V is TRBV20-1. The CDR3 runs to 14 residues. From germline, CDR1 is DFQATT and CDR2 SNEGSKA (reference sequence).

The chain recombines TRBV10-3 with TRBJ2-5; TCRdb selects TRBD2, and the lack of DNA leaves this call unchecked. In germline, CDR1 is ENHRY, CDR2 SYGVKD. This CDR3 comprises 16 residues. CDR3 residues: CAIKRGGGGPEETQYF.

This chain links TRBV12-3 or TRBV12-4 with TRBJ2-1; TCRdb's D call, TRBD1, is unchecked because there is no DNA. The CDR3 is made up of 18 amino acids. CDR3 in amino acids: CASSLAGGRESGNNEQFF.

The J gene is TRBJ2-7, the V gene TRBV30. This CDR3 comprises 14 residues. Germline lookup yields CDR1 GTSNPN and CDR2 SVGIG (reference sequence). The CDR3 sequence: CAWRWTDDSYEQYF.

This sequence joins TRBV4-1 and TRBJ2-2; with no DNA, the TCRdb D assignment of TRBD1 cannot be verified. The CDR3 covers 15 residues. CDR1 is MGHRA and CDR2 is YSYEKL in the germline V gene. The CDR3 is CASSSPGTITGELFF.

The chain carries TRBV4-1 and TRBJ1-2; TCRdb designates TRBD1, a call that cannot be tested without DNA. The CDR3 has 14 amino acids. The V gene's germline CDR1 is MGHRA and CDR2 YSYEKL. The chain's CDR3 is CASRPGQGTGGYTF.

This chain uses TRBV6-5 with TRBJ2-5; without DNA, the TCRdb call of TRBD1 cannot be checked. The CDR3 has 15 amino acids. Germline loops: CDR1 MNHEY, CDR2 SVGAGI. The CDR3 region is CASSYSNAGTETQYF.

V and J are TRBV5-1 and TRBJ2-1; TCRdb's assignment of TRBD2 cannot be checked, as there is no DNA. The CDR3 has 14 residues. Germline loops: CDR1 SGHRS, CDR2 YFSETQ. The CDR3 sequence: CASSLLEVGNEQFF.

CDR3 loop: CSVGTAYEQYF. The V gene is TRBV29-1, the J gene TRBJ2-7; checking the TCRdb D call of TRBD1 is not possible without DNA. Germline lookup yields CDR1 SQVTM and CDR2 ANQGSEA. The CDR3 sequence is 11 residues long.

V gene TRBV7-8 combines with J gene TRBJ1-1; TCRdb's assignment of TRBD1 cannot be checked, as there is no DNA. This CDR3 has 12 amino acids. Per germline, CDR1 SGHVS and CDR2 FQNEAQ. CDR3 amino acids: CASSLVRGGAFF. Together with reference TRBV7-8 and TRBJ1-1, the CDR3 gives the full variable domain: GAGVSQSPRYKVAKRGQDVALRCDPISGHVSLFWYQQALGQGPEFLTYFQNEAQLDKSGLPSDRFFAERPEGSVSTLKIQRTQQEDSAVYLCASSLVRGGAFFGQGTRLTVV.

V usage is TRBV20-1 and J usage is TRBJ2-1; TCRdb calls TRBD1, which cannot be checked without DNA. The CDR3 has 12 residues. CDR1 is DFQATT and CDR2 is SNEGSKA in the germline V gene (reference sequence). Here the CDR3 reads CSALTGGAGQFF.

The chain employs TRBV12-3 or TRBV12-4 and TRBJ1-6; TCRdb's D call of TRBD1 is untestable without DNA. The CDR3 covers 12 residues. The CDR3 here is CASTLRDSPLHF.

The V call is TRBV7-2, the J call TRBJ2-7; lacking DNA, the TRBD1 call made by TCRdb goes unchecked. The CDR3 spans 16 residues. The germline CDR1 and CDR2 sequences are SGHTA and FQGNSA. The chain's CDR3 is CASSLTTGQGVYEQYF.

The CDR3 loop is CASSLIAGVSTDTQYF. The gene calls are TRBV27 and TRBJ2-3; the TRBD2 assignment by TCRdb is unverifiable without DNA. The CDR3 consists of 16 residues. Germline CDR1 MNHEY, CDR2 SMNVEV (reference sequence).

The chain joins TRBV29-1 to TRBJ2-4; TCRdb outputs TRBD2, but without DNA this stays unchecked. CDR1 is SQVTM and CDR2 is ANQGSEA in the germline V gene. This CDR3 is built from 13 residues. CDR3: CSVESGTVNIQYF.